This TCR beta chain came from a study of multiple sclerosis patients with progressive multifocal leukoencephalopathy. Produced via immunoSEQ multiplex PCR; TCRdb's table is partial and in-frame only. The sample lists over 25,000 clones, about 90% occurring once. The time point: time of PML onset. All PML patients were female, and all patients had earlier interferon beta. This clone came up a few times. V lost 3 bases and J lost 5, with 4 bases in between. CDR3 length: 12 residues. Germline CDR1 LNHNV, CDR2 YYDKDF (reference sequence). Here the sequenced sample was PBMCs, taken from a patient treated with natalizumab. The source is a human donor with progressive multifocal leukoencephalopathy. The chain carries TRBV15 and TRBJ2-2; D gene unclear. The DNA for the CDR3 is TGTGCCACCAGCAGGGCAACCGGGGAGCTGTTTTTT. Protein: CATSRATGELFF.